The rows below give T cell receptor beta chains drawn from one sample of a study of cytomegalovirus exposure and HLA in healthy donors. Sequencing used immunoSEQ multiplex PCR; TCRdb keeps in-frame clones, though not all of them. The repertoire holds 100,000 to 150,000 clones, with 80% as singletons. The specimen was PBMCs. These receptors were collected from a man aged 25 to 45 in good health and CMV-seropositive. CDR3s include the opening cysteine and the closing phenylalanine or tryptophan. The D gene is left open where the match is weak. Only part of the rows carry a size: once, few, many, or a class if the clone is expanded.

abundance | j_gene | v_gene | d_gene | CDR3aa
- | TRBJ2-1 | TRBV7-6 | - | CASSLGMTSGTYNEQFF
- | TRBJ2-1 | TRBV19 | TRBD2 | CASKLERRGGMNEQFF
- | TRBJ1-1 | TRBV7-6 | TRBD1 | CASSSRQGVFTEAFF
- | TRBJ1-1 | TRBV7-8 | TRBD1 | CASSWEGQGARAFF
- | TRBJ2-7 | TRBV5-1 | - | CASSLGEELRSSYEQYF
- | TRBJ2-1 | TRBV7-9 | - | CASSYTGNNEQFF
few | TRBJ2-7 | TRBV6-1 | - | CAVGIYEQYF
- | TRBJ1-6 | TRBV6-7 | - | CASSYGHFYNSPLHF
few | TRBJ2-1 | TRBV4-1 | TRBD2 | CASSLGLAGVDEQFF
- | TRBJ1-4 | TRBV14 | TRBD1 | CASSLRQGTIEKLFF
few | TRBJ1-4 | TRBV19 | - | CASSTTTEKLFF
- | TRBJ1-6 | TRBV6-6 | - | CASSPRTSYNSPLHF
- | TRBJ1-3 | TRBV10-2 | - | CASSNGIPLGSGNTIYF
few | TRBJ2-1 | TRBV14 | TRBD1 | CASSQGDRGRYNEQFF
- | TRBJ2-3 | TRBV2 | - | CASSRGRGPGGDTQYF
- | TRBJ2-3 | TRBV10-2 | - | CASRPDNTDTQYF
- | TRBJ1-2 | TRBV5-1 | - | CASSFGGSNYGYTF
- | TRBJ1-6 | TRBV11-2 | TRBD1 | CASSLDDRVRNSPLHF
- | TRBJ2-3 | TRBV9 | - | CASSLPPPRGDTQYF
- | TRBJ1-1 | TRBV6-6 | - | CASIPRQGGTEAFF
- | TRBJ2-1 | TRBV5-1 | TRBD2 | CASSLDIGLAGAPYNEQFF
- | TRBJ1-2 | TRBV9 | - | CASSVGAGAGVGYGYTF
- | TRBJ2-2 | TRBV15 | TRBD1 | CATRKDRVTGELFF
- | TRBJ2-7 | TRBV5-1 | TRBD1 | CASSLASGQGPHEQYF
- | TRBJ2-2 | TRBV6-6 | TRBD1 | CASSYSGTGSALFF
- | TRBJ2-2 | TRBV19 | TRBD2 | CASSPSGGVTGELFF
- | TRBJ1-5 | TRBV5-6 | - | CASSWGGGQPQHF
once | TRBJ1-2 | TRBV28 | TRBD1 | CASSPRDRGENGYTF
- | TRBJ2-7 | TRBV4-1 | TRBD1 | CASSQESRGHYEQYF
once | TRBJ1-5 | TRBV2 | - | CASSDAGLSQPQHF
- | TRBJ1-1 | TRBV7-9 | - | CASSYREGAFF
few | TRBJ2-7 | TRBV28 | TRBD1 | CASSTRTGYGYEQYF
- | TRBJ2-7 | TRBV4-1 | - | CASSQLNSDSYEQYF
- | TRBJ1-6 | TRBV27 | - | CASSPSVGRTYNSPLHF
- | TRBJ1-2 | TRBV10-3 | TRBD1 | CAIQQARVSGDRVFYGYTF
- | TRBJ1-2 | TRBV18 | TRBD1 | CASSLTDRGTNYGYTF
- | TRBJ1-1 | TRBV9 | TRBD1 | CASSGQGSEAFF